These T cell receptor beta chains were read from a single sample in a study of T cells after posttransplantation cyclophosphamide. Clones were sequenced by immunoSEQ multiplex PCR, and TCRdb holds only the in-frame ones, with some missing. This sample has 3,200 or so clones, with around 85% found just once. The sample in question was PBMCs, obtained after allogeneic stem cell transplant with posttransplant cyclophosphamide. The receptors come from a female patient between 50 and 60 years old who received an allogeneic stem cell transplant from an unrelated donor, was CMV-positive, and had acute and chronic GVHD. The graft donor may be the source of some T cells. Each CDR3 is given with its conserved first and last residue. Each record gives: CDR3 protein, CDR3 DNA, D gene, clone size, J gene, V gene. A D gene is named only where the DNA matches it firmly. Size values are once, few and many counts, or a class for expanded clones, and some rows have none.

cdr3_aa: CASSLRGFSGYTF; cdr3_nt: TGTGCCAGCAGCTTAAGGGGGTTCTCTGGCTACACCTTC; d_call: NA; clone_size: NA; j_call: TRBJ1-2; v_call: TRBV7-2
cdr3_aa: CASSSTTGSTYNEQFF; cdr3_nt: TGTGCTAGCAGCAGCACGACAGGGAGTACGTACAATGAGCAGTTCTTC; d_call: TRBD1; clone_size: NA; j_call: TRBJ2-1; v_call: TRBV7-7
cdr3_aa: CASSSSGGGTDTQYF; cdr3_nt: TGTGCCAGCAGTTCTAGCGGGGGGGGGACAGATACGCAGTATTTT; d_call: TRBD2; clone_size: NA; j_call: TRBJ2-3; v_call: TRBV6-6
cdr3_aa: CASRGQGSYNEQFF; cdr3_nt: TGCGCCAGCAGGGGACAGGGCTCCTACAATGAGCAGTTCTTC; d_call: TRBD1; clone_size: NA; j_call: TRBJ2-1; v_call: TRBV5-1
cdr3_aa: CASTHVQGAGPHF; cdr3_nt: TGCGCCAGCACACATGTTCAGGGGGCCGGTCCCCATTTT; d_call: TRBD1; clone_size: NA; j_call: TRBJ2-3; v_call: TRBV28
cdr3_aa: CASSLEPRGAYYNEQFF; cdr3_nt: TGTGCCAGCAGCTTAGAACCTCGGGGGGCTTACTACAATGAGCAGTTCTTC; d_call: NA; clone_size: NA; j_call: TRBJ2-1; v_call: TRBV11-2
cdr3_aa: CASSPTGQPTDTQYF; cdr3_nt: TGCGCCAGCAGCCCGACGGGACAGCCCACAGATACGCAGTATTTT; d_call: TRBD1; clone_size: NA; j_call: TRBJ2-3; v_call: TRBV5-1
cdr3_aa: CASSQDPELPGELFF; cdr3_nt: TGCGCCAGCAGCCAAGATCCGGAGTTGCCCGGGGAGCTGTTTTTT; d_call: NA; clone_size: large; j_call: TRBJ2-2; v_call: TRBV4-1
cdr3_aa: CAWSWKQGLQPQHF; cdr3_nt: TGTGCCTGGAGTTGGAAGCAGGGGCTACAGCCCCAGCATTTT; d_call: NA; clone_size: NA; j_call: TRBJ1-5; v_call: TRBV30
cdr3_aa: CASSISLEPYFQETQYF; cdr3_nt: TGTGCCAGTAGTATTTCTCTAGAACCCTACTTTCAAGAGACCCAGTACTTC; d_call: NA; clone_size: NA; j_call: TRBJ2-5; v_call: TRBV19
cdr3_aa: CASSRGGTDTQYF; cdr3_nt: TGTGCCAGCTCACGAGGTGGCACAGATACGCAGTATTTT; d_call: NA; clone_size: NA; j_call: TRBJ2-3; v_call: TRBV18
cdr3_aa: CAIRGTERTGELFF; cdr3_nt: TGTGCCATCAGGGGGACAGAAAGGACCGGGGAGCTGTTTTTT; d_call: TRBD1; clone_size: NA; j_call: TRBJ2-2; v_call: TRBV10-3
cdr3_aa: CSVTGGWETQYF; cdr3_nt: TGCAGCGTTACAGGGGGCTGGGAGACCCAGTACTTC; d_call: TRBD1; clone_size: once; j_call: TRBJ2-5; v_call: TRBV29-1
cdr3_aa: CASSSRAQGAQYF; cdr3_nt: TGTGCCAGCAGCTCCCGGGCCCAGGGGGCCCAGTACTTC; d_call: TRBD1; clone_size: NA; j_call: TRBJ2-5; v_call: TRBV7-9
cdr3_aa: CASSWGREDTEAFF; cdr3_nt: TGTGCCAGCAGCTGGGGCAGGGAGGACACTGAAGCTTTCTTT; d_call: NA; clone_size: NA; j_call: TRBJ1-1; v_call: TRBV7-8
cdr3_aa: CASSKAPGTGGTGNTIYF; cdr3_nt: TGCGCCAGCAGCAAGGCACCCGGGACAGGGGGTACTGGAAACACCATATATTTT; d_call: TRBD1; clone_size: NA; j_call: TRBJ1-3; v_call: TRBV5-1
cdr3_aa: CASSLGPGTYEQYF; cdr3_nt: TGTGCCAGCAGCTTGGGGCCTGGTACCTACGAGCAGTACTTC; d_call: NA; clone_size: few; j_call: TRBJ2-7; v_call: TRBV5-8
cdr3_aa: CASSPRDTEAFF; cdr3_nt: TGTGCCAGCTCACCCCGGGACACTGAAGCTTTCTTT; d_call: NA; clone_size: NA; j_call: TRBJ1-1; v_call: TRBV18
cdr3_aa: CASSVSGTREETQYF; cdr3_nt: TGTGCCAGCAGCGTGTCCGGGACTCGGGAGGAGACCCAGTACTTC; d_call: NA; clone_size: NA; j_call: TRBJ2-5; v_call: TRBV9
cdr3_aa: CASSSRQGGVYEQYF; cdr3_nt: TGTGCCAGCAGTTCCCGACAGGGGGGGGTCTACGAGCAGTACTTC; d_call: TRBD1; clone_size: NA; j_call: TRBJ2-7; v_call: TRBV28
cdr3_aa: CASSTPFGTSAFYEQYF; cdr3_nt: TGTGCCAGCAGCACGCCATTCGGGACTAGCGCTTTCTACGAGCAGTACTTC; d_call: NA; clone_size: NA; j_call: TRBJ2-7; v_call: TRBV21-1
cdr3_aa: CASSYGLSGGQETQYF; cdr3_nt: TGTGCCAGCAGCTATGGGTTATCGGGAGGGCAAGAGACCCAGTACTTC; d_call: TRBD2; clone_size: NA; j_call: TRBJ2-5; v_call: TRBV7-2
cdr3_aa: CASSLSEDNQPQHF; cdr3_nt: TGTGCCAGCAGTTTATCGGAGGACAATCAGCCCCAGCATTTT; d_call: NA; clone_size: NA; j_call: TRBJ1-5; v_call: TRBV27
cdr3_aa: CASSSGQGNYGYTF; cdr3_nt: TGCGCCAGCAGCTCAGGACAGGGCAACTATGGCTACACCTTC; d_call: TRBD1; clone_size: NA; j_call: TRBJ1-2; v_call: TRBV5-1
cdr3_aa: CASSSPLYNEQFF; cdr3_nt: TGTGCCAGCAGCTCCCCCCTCTACAATGAGCAGTTCTTC; d_call: NA; clone_size: NA; j_call: TRBJ2-1; v_call: TRBV7-2
cdr3_aa: CASSSGGDRGGETQYF; cdr3_nt: TGTGCCAGCAGTTCGGGGGGAGACAGGGGTGGAGAGACCCAGTACTTC; d_call: NA; clone_size: NA; j_call: TRBJ2-5; v_call: TRBV28
cdr3_aa: CASRSIGLGRAGSTDTQYF; cdr3_nt: TGTGCCAGCAGATCGATCGGACTAGGTAGGGCAGGCAGCACAGATACGCAGTATTTT; d_call: TRBD2; clone_size: once; j_call: TRBJ2-3; v_call: TRBV27
cdr3_aa: CASQGPFTSGANVLTF; cdr3_nt: TGTGCCTCCCAGGGGCCCTTTACCTCTGGGGCCAACGTCCTGACTTTC; d_call: NA; clone_size: NA; j_call: TRBJ2-6; v_call: TRBV19